Shown below are 8 T cell receptor beta chains from a single sample sequenced in a study of post-analysis software for immune sequencing data. Whole-study findings and limits: Four to six TRBV segments appeared more often in patients than in controls, and TRBV5-6, TRBV5-1 and TRBV20-1 were among these.

Their antigens remain unidentified. Carried by the TCR beta cDNA libraries were unique molecular identifiers. TCRdb passed the PCR reads through MiXCR, listing each CDR3 protein once. Of more than 450,000 distinct CDR3 sequences in the sample, 44% were seen once. The material sequenced was blood. These receptors were obtained from a girl aged 10-17 years with multiple sclerosis.

This sequence joins TRBV10-3 and TRBJ2-5; D is undetermined. This CDR3 spans 15 amino acids. Germline V CDR1 and CDR2: ENHRY, SYGVKD. The V gene lost 4 bases and the J gene lost 4 bases, with 16 bases spanning the gap. CDR3 in DNA: TGTGCCATCAGTGGTGGGAACCCCCAAGGAGAGACCCAGTACTTC. Translated: CAISGGNPQGETQYF.

The V call is TRBV29-1, the J call TRBJ2-1; D uncertain. Germline V gene sequence: CDR1 SQVTM, CDR2 ANQGSEA. V lost 3 bases and J 2 bases, leaving 17 bases between the germline ends. This CDR3 spans 16 amino acids. CDR3 coding DNA: TGCAGCGTTGACGGCGCGGTCCACGGTACCTACAATGAGCAGTTCTTC. It specifies CSVDGAVHGTYNEQFF.

The chain couples TRBV20-1 to TRBJ2-1, with 9 bases fitting TRBD2. The CDR3 is 17 amino acids. J lost 8 bases, V lost 0 bases, and 14 bases had no gene match. In germline, CDR1 is DFQATT, CDR2 SNEGSKA (reference sequence). The CDR3 region is CSARDQAGGPRGDEQFF. The DNA of the CDR3 is TGCAGTGCTAGAGATCAAGCGGGGGGCCCTCGAGGGGATGAGCAGTTCTTC.

This clonotype was seen only a few times. The gene calls are TRBV12-3 or TRBV12-4 and TRBJ2-5; 7 bases map to TRBD1. CDR3 size: 15 residues. The J segment lost 4 bases and the V segment lost 5 bases, leaving 10 bases of the junction unmatched. The CDR3 loop is CASSPRQGRGETQYF. In DNA, the CDR3 is TGTGCCAGCAGTCCTAGACAGGGAAGGGGAGAGACCCAGTACTTC.

This clonotype was seen a few times. The CDR3 sequence: CSARGPGEARDTQYF. As DNA, the CDR3 is TGCAGTGCTAGAGGACCGGGGGAGGCCAGAGATACGCAGTATTTT. The chain uses TRBV20-1 and TRBJ2-3; tentative D call: TRBD2 (6 bases). Germline V gene sequence: CDR1 DFQATT, CDR2 SNEGSKA (reference sequence). The V end lost 1 base, the J end lost 5 bases, and 16 bases lay between the germline ends. The CDR3 extends over 15 amino acids.

CDR3 region: CASTTSGYRETQYF. CDR3 nucleotide sequence: TGTGCCAGCACGACTAGTGGGTACCGAGAGACCCAGTACTTC. The chain uses TRBV7-2 and TRBJ2-5; TRBD2 might be the D (6 bases). Germline values: CDR1 SGHTA, CDR2 FQGNSA. The CDR3 is 14 residues long. V was clipped by 7 bases and J by 4 bases, with 16 bases between them.

V usage is TRBV7-2 and J usage is TRBJ1-1; D may be TRBD1 (6 bases). In germline, CDR1 is SGHTA, CDR2 FQGNSA. V lost 7 bases to trimming and J lost 7 bases, with 19 bases between them. This CDR3 comprises 14 residues. CDR3 amino acids: CASTQGQLRNEAFF. The CDR3 DNA follows: TGTGCCAGCACCCAAGGACAGTTGAGAAATGAAGCTTTCTTT.

The rearrangement links TRBV3-1 to TRBJ1-2, with TRBD1 matching over 7 bases. Germline V lookup: CDR1 LGHDT, CDR2 YNNKEL (reference sequence). V shed 3 bases, J shed 12 bases, and the junction held 10 bases outside the gene matches. The CDR3 consists of 13 residues. The CDR3 loop reads CASSHTATGANTF. CDR3 bases: TGTGCCAGCAGCCACACAGCAACAGGGGCTAACACCTTC.